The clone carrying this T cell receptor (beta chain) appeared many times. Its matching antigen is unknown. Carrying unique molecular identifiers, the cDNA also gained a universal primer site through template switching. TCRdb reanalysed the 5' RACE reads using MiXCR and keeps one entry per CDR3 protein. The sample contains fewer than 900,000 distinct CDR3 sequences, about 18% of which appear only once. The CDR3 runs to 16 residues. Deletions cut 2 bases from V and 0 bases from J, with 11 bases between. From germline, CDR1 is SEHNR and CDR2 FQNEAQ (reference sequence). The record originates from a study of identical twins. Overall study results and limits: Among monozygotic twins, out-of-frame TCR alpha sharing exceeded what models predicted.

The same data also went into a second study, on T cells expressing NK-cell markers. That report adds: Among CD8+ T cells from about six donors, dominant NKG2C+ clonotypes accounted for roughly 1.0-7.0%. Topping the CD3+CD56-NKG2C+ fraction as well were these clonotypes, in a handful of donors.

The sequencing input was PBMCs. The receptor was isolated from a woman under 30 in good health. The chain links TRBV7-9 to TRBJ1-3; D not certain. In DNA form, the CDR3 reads TGTGCCAGCAGCTTACCTCGGCGCACCTCTGGAAACACCATATATTTT. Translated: CASSLPRRTSGNTIYF.